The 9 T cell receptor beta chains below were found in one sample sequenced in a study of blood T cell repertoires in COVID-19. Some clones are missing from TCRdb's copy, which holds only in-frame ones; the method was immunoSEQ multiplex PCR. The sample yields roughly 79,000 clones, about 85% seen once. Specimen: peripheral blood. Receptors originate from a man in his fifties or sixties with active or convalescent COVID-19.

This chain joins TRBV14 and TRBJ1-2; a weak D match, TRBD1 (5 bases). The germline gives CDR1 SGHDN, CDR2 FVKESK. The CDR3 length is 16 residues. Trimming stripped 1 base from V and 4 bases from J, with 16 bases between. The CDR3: CASSQGYGGKFYGYTF. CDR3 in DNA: TGTGCCAGCAGCCAAGGATACGGGGGGAAATTCTATGGCTACACCTTC.

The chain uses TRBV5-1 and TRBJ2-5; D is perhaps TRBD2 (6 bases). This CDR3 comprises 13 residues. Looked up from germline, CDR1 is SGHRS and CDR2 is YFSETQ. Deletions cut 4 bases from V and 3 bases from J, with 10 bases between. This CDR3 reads CASSQGLEETQYF. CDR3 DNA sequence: TGCGCCAGCAGCCAGGGACTCGAAGAGACCCAGTACTTC.

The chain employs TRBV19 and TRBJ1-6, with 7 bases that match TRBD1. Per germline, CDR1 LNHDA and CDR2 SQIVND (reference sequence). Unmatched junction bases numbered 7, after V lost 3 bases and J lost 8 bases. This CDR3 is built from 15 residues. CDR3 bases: TGTGCCAGTAGTATCGGACAGGTGGTGGATTCACCCCTCCACTTT. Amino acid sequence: CASSIGQVVDSPLHF.

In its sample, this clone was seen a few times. As DNA, the CDR3 is TGTGCCAGCAGCCGCAGCCCGTCGGGGGGATATTCGGCTTTCTTT. As protein: CASSRSPSGGYSAFF. V and J are TRBV3-1 (or the pseudogene TRBV3-2) and TRBJ1-1; tentative D call: TRBD1 (5 bases). The CDR3 has 15 amino acids. V was trimmed by 4 bases and J by 11 bases, leaving 23 bases between them. Germline lookup yields CDR1 LGHDT and CDR2 YNNKEL (reference sequence).

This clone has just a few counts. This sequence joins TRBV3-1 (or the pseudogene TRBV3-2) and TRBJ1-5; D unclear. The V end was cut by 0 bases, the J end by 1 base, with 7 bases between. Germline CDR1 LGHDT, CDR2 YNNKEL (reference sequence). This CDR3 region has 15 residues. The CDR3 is CASSQDRRSNQPQHF. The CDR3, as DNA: TGTGCCAGCAGCCAAGATCGGCGGAGCAATCAGCCCCAGCATTTT.

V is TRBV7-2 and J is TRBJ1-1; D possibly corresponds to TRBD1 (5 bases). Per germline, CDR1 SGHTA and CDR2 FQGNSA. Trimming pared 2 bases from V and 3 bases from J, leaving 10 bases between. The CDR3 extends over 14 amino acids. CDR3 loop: CASSLLGLHTEAFF. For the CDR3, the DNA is TGTGCCAGCAGCTTATTGGGACTCCACACTGAAGCTTTCTTT.

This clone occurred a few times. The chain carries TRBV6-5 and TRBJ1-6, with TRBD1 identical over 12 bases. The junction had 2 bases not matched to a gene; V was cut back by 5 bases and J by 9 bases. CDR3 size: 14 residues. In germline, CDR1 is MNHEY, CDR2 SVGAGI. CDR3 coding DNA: TGTGCCAGCAGTCTGGGACAGGGGGCTTCACCCCTCCACTTT. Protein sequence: CASSLGQGASPLHF.

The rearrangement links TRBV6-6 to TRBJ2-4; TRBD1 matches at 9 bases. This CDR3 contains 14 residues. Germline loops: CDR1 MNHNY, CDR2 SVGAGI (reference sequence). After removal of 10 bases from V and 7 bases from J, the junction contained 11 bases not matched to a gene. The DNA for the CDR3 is TGTGCCACCCACGAGACAGGGGGTCGGAACATTCAGTACTTC. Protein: CATHETGGRNIQYF.

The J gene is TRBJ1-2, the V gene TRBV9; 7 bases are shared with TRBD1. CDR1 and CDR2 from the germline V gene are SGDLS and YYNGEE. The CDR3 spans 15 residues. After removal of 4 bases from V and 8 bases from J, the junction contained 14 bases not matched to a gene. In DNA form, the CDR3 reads TGTGCCAGCAGCCCAGGGACAGCCCTCCGGATAGGCTACACCTTC. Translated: CASSPGTALRIGYTF.